This entry lists 10 T cell receptor beta chains sequenced from one sample in a study of cytomegalovirus exposure and HLA in healthy donors. PCR involved 60 Vbeta and 13 Jbeta primers. The table came from immunoSEQ multiplex PCR; TCRdb's copy has only in-frame clones and leaves some out. The sample has 97,000 or so clones; approximately 71% are singletons. The material sequenced was PBMCs. These receptor sequences come from a male donor in good health and CMV-seropositive.

The chain has TRBV6-6 and TRBJ1-1; 8 bases align to TRBD1. V lost 6 bases and J lost 11; bases outside the gene matches: 8. Germline V gives CDR1 MNHNY, CDR2 SVGAGI (reference sequence). The CDR3 is made up of 12 amino acids. CDR3 nucleotide sequence: TGTGCCAGCAGACACGACAGGGGTCGTGCTTTCTTT. This encodes CASRHDRGRAFF.

V and J are TRBV6-5 and TRBJ2-7; D is perhaps TRBD2 (5 bases). The germline V gene has CDR1 MNHEY and CDR2 SVGAGI. This CDR3 comprises 15 residues. V gave up 6 bases and J gave up 2 bases, with 17 bases separating them. The DNA of the CDR3 is TGTGCCAGCAGCCTTACGGGGTCCGGACCCTACGAGCAGTACTTC. This translates into CASSLTGSGPYEQYF.

The chain couples TRBV7-2 to TRBJ2-1; possibly TRBD2 for D (5 bases). V was cut by 5 bases and J by 6 bases, with 17 bases left in between. CDR1 is SGHTA and CDR2 is FQGNSA in the germline V gene. The CDR3 loop spans 15 amino acids. CDR3 nucleotide sequence: TGTGCCAGCAGCCACTTCGGGGAGAGAGGCAATGAGCAGTTCTTC. Translated: CASSHFGERGNEQFF. The full variable domain, rest sourced from reference TRBV7-2 and TRBJ2-1, is GAGVSQSPSNKVTEKGKDVELRCDPISGHTALYWYRQSLGQGLEFLIYFQGNSAPDKSGLPSDRFSAERTGGSVSTLTIQRTQQEDSAVYLCASSHFGERGNEQFFGPGTRLTVL.

The chain couples TRBV5-1 to TRBJ2-5, with 11 bases aligning to TRBD2. Germline values: CDR1 SGHRS, CDR2 YFSETQ. V lost 5 bases and J lost 2; bases outside the gene matches: 5. The CDR3 has 15 amino acids. The CDR3 sequence: CASRGGLADQETQYF. In DNA, the CDR3 is TGCGCCAGCAGGGGGGGACTAGCGGATCAAGAGACCCAGTACTTC. The variable domain in full, with the rest retrieved from reference TRBV5-1 and TRBJ2-5, is KAGVTQTPRYLIKTRGQQVTLSCSPISGHRSVSWYQQTPGQGLQFLFEYFSETQRNKGNFPGRFSGRQFSNSRSEMNVSTLELGDSALYLCASRGGLADQETQYFGPGTRLLVL.

The chain recombines TRBV6-5 with TRBJ2-7; D is uncertain. CDR3 length: 14 residues. Between the trimmed V and J ends, which lost 0 bases and 1 base, there was a span of 7 bases. The V gene's germline CDR1 is MNHEY and CDR2 SVGAGI. The DNA of the CDR3 is TGTGCCAGCAGTTACTCGGCTAGTTCCTACGAGCAGTACTTC. Protein product: CASSYSASSYEQYF.

This clone was recorded only once. The chain combines TRBV6-5 with TRBJ1-4, with 8 positions matching TRBD1. The CDR3 spans 14 residues. V lost 5 bases and J lost 6; bases outside the gene matches: 5. Looked up from germline, CDR1 is MNHEY and CDR2 is SVGAGI. CDR3 in amino acids: CASSGTGGDEKLFF. Here the CDR3 DNA reads TGTGCCAGCAGTGGAACAGGGGGGGATGAAAAACTGTTTTTT.

This chain connects TRBV28 to TRBJ2-2, with a tentative D call TRBD2 (5 bases). The V end lost 2 bases, the J end lost 4 bases, and 8 bases lay between the germline ends. Germline loops: CDR1 MDHEN, CDR2 SYDVKM. The CDR3 loop spans 14 amino acids. The CDR3 here is CASSLQRVTGELFF. CDR3 in DNA: TGTGCCAGCAGTTTACAGAGGGTCACCGGGGAGCTGTTTTTT.

This clone appeared once. The chain has TRBV2 and TRBJ2-7; 8 bases fit TRBD2. Unmatched junction bases numbered 4, after V lost 3 bases and J lost 0 bases. Germline V gene sequence: CDR1 SNHLY, CDR2 FYNNEI. There are 15 residues in the CDR3. The CDR3 sequence: CASSDGGGHSYEQYF. CDR3 DNA sequence: TGTGCCAGCAGTGATGGCGGGGGGCACTCCTACGAGCAGTACTTC.

This chain connects TRBV27 to TRBJ2-1; 11 bases are a match to TRBD2. CDR1 MNHEY and CDR2 SMNVEV come from the germline V gene (reference sequence). J lost 4 bases, V lost 7 bases, and 3 bases had no gene match. This CDR3 contains 14 residues. Written as DNA, the CDR3 is TGTGCCAGCACCTTAGCGGGAGGGTACAATGAGCAGTTCTTC. Its translation is CASTLAGGYNEQFF.

This clone was found a few times. The chain recombines TRBV10-3 with TRBJ2-1; D may be TRBD1 (6 bases). CDR1 is ENHRY, CDR2 SYGVKD, per germline. V dropped 10 bases and J dropped 9 bases, with 22 bases sitting between them. The CDR3 is made up of 14 amino acids. CDR3 in amino acids: CATQATGSHSEQFF. The CDR3 nucleotides read TGTGCCACCCAAGCAACAGGGTCGCACAGTGAGCAGTTCTTC.